This T cell receptor beta chain emerged from a study of cytomegalovirus exposure and HLA in healthy donors. Study-wide findings and caveats: Reportedly, a later analysis found an Asian-associated ancestry cluster had fewer N-insertions than the roughly 670-donor mean. What a later analysis showed was that several of the most significant clusters appeared linked to common viral pathogens.

The PCR employed 60 Vbeta primers together with 13 Jbeta primers. Sequencing used immunoSEQ multiplex PCR; TCRdb keeps in-frame clones, though not all of them. This sample has over 130,000 clones; 60% to 85% occur once, and the top ten carry just under 6.5%. In regard to this clone: Its specificity is unknown.

With 2 bases removed from V and 7 bases from J, the gap between germline ends came to 27 bases. The CDR3 has 18 amino acids. The germline V gene has CDR1 MNHNS and CDR2 SASEGT. The sample taken for sequencing was PBMCs. The J gene is TRBJ2-7, the V gene TRBV6-1, with unresolved D. This TCR came from a man aged 50-59 years in good health and CMV-seropositive. The CDR3 nucleotides read TGTGCCAGCAGTGAAATGCCTGCAGGCGTAGGAAATAATCGGGAGCAGTACTTC. It yields the protein CASSEMPAGVGNNREQYF.